This T cell receptor (beta chain) is drawn from a study of blood T cell dynamics during melanoma immunotherapy. Study details: First-line therapy was either pembrolizumab or nivolumab with ipilimumab for metastatic melanoma.

Libraries were prepared by immunoSEQ multiplex PCR; TCRdb keeps only in-frame clonotypes and omits some of them. Among about 13,000 clones listed, about 91% were seen once. The time point: pre-treatment baseline. One draw preceded checkpoint blockade; another followed its first cycle at week 3. Disease control meant complete response, partial response or stable disease at 12 weeks. The study's findings and limits: The study could not tell melanoma-specific clones from general immune activation.

V was pared by 0 bases and J by 0 bases, with 8 bases between. This CDR3 comprises 16 residues. Per germline, CDR1 LGHNA and CDR2 YSLEER. As concerns this clone: The antigen is not known.

The sequence derives from a human donor with melanoma. This material consisted of effector memory CD8+ T cells from blood, taken from a patient treated with checkpoint blockade. The chain couples TRBV4-3 to TRBJ1-4; D unclear. CDR3 protein: CASSQDSNPTNEKLFF. The CDR3 bases are TGCGCCAGCAGCCAAGATTCGAACCCAACTAATGAAAAACTGTTTTTT.